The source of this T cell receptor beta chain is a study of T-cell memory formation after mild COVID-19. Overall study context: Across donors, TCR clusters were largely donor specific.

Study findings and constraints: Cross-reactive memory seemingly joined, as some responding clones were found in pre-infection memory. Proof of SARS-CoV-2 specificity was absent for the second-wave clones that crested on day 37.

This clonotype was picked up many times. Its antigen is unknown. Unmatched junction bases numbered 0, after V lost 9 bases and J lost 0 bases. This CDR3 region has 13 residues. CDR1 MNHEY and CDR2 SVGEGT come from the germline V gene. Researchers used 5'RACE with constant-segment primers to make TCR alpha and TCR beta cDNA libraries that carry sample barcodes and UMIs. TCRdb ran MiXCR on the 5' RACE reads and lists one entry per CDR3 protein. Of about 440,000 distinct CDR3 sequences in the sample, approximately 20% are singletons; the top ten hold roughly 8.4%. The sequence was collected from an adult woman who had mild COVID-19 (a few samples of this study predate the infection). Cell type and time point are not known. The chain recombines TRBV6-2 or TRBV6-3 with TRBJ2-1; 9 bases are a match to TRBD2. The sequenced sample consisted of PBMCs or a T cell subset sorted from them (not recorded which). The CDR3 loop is CASSGSSYNEQFF. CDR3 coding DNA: TGTGCCAGTAGCGGGAGCTCCTACAATGAGCAGTTCTTC.